This T cell receptor (beta chain) stems from a study of T-cell memory formation after mild COVID-19. Points from the study as a whole: Contracting clones from day 15 to 85 showed balanced CD4/CD8; later expanders favored CD4+.

V was trimmed by 1 base and J by 7 bases, leaving 7 bases between them. CDR3 size: 12 residues. The germline V gene has CDR1 KGHDR and CDR2 SFDVKD. This clonotype was seen a few times. The antigen is undetermined. A single record per CDR3 protein comes from TCRdb applying MiXCR to the 5' RACE reads. Counted here are 450,000 to 700,000 distinct CDR3 sequences, roughly 18% occurring once; the ten biggest clones make up 12%. Material for sequencing was PBMCs or a T cell subset sorted from them (not recorded which). The J gene is TRBJ2-7, the V gene TRBV24-1; D uncertain. This TCR derives from an adult woman who had mild COVID-19 (a few samples of this study predate the infection). Cell type and time point are not known. CDR3 region: CATSDFGVEQYF. CDR3 in DNA: TGTGCCACCAGTGATTTTGGTGTGGAGCAGTACTTC.